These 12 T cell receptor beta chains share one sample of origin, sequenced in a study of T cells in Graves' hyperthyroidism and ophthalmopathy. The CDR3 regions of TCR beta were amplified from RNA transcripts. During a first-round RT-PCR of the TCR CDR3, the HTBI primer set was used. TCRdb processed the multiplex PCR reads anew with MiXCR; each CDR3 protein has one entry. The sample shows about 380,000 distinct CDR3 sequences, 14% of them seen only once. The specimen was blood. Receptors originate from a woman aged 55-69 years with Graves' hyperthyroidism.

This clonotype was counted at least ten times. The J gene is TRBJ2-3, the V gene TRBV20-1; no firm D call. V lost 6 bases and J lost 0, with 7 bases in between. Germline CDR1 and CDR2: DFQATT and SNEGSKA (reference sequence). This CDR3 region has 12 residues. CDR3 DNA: TGCAGTGCGACGCTGAGCACAGATACGCAGTATTTT. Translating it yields CSATLSTDTQYF.

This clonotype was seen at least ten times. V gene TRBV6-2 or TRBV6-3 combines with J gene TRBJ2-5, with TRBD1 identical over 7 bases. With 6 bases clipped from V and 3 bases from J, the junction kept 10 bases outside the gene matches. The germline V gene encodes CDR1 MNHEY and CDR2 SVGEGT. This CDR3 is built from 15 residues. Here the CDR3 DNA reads TGTGCCAGCAGACACGAAGGGGGCTGGGAAGAGACCCAGTACTTC. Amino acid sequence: CASRHEGGWEETQYF.

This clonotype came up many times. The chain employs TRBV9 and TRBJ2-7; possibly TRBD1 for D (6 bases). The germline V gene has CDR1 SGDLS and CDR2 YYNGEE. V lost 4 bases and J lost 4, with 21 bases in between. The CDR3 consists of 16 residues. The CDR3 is CASSPARGGRRYEQYF. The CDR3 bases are TGTGCCAGCAGCCCCGCTCGAGGGGGAAGGCGATACGAGCAGTACTTC.

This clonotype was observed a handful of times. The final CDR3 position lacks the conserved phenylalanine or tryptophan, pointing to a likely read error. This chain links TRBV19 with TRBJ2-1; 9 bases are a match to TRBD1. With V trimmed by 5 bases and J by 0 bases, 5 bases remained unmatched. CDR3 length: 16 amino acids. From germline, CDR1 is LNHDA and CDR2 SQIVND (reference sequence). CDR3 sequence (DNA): TGTGCCAGTAGTCGGAGACAGGGGGGCTCCTACAATGAGCAGTTCCTC. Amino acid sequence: CASSRRQGGSYNEQFL.

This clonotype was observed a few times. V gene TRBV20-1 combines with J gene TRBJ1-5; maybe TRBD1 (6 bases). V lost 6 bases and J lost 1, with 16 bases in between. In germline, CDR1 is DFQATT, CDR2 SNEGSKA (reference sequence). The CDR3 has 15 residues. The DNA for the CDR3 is TGCAGTGCCCCCGGTGCGGGGGCGAGCAATCAGCCCCAGCATTTT. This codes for CSAPGAGASNQPQHF.

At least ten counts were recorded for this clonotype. Written as DNA, the CDR3 is TGTGCCAGCAGTTTGGTTCCAACAGGGACCAACTATGGCTACACCTTC. Residues: CASSLVPTGTNYGYTF. The chain combines TRBV28 with TRBJ1-2, with D tentatively TRBD1 (6 bases). The CDR3 runs 16 residues. V was clipped by 3 bases and J by 2 bases, with 16 bases between them. CDR1 MDHEN and CDR2 SYDVKM come from the germline V gene.

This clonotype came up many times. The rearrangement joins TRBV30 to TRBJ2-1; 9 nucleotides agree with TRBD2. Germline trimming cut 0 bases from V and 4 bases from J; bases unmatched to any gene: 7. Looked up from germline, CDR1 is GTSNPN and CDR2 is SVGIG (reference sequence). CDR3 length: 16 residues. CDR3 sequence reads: CAWSVRVTSGYNEQFF. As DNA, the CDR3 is TGTGCCTGGAGTGTTAGAGTGACTAGCGGATACAATGAGCAGTTCTTC.

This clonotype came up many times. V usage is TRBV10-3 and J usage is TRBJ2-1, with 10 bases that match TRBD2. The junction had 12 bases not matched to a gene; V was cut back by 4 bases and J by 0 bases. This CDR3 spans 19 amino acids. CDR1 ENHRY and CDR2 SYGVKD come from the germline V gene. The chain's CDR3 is CAISAHGQTSGLSYNEQFF. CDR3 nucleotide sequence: TGTGCCATCAGTGCCCATGGCCAGACTAGCGGGCTCTCCTACAATGAGCAGTTCTTC.

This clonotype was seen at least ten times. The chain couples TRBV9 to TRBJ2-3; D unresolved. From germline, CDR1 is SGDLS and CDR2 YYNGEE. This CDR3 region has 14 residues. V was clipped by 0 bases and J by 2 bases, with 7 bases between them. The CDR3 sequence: CASSVGRVTDTQYF. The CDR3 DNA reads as TGTGCCAGCAGCGTAGGACGAGTCACAGATACGCAGTATTTT. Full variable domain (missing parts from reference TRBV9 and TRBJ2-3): DSGVTQTPKHLITATGQRVTLRCSPRSGDLSVYWYQQSLDQGLQFLIQYYNGEERAKGNILERFSAQQFPDLHSELNLSSLELGDSALYFCASSVGRVTDTQYFGPGTRLTVL.

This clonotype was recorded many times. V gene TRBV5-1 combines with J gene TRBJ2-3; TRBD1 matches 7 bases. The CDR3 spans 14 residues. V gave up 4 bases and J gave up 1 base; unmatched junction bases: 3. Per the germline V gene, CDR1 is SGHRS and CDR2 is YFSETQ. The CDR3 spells CASSPDRGTDTQYF. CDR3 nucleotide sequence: TGCGCCAGCAGCCCAGACAGGGGCACAGATACGCAGTATTTT.

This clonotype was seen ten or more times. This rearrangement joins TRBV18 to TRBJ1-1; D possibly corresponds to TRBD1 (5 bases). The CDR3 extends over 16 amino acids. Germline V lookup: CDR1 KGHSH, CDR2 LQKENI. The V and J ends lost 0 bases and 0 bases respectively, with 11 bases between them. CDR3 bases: TGTGCCAGCTCACCACCCGGGGGTACTTTGAACACTGAAGCTTTCTTT. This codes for CASSPPGGTLNTEAFF.

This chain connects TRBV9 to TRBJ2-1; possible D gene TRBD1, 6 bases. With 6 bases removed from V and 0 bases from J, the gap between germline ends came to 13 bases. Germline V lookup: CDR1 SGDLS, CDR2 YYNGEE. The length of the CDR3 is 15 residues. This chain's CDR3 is CASTRTGSSYNEQFF. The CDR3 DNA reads TGTGCCAGCACCAGAACAGGGAGCTCCTACAATGAGCAGTTCTTC.